A single sample gave rise to the 27 T cell receptor beta chains below, sequenced in a study of blood T cells in healthy people across ages (dated by TCRdb to about 2015). The method was 5' RACE. Data came from an Illumina HiSeq 2500. A second PCR of roughly 6 to 11 cycles was run with a J-beta primer mix and a sample-barcoded 5' primer. TCRdb ran its own pipeline on the public reads, namely fastp trimming at Q25 and MiXCR clone calling, and kept in-frame beta chains. Rows matching on CDR3 protein sequence are summarized as one entry with the most common DNA and genes. For this sample there are about 1.4 million distinct CDR3 sequences; roughly 59% appear just once. 6.5% to 8% of the sample is taken by the ten largest. Sequenced input: blood. The receptors stem from a man between 18 and 29 years old in good health.

This clonotype was seen only a few times. The J gene is TRBJ1-2, the V gene TRBV20-1; a possible D gene is TRBD1 (5 bases). Deletions cut 8 bases from V and 8 bases from J, with 24 bases between. Looked up from germline, CDR1 is DFQATT and CDR2 is SNEGSKA (reference sequence). The CDR3 loop spans 14 amino acids. The CDR3 reads CSPERQGISLGYTF. The DNA for the CDR3 is TGCAGTCCTGAACGGCAGGGAATCTCGCTGGGCTACACCTTC.

This clonotype came up a few times. J is TRBJ2-7 and V is TRBV7-2, with 8 bases fitting TRBD2. V gave up 1 base and J gave up 4 bases; unmatched junction bases: 6. The CDR3 sequence is 15 residues long. Germline-derived CDR1 and CDR2 are SGHTA and FQGNSA. CDR3 sequence: CASSLGAGARYEQYF. DNA of the CDR3: TGTGCCAGCAGCTTAGGAGCGGGAGCTCGGTACGAGCAGTACTTC. Full variable domain (missing parts from reference TRBV7-2 and TRBJ2-7): GAGVSQSPSNKVTEKGKDVELRCDPISGHTALYWYRQSLGQGLEFLIYFQGNSAPDKSGLPSDRFSAERTGGSVSTLTIQRTQQEDSAVYLCASSLGAGARYEQYFGPGTRLTVT.

The V gene is TRBV9, the J gene TRBJ2-1; 11 positions agree with TRBD2. Germline V gives CDR1 SGDLS, CDR2 YYNGEE. Trimming removed 7 bases from V and 8 bases from J; junction bases left unmatched: 11. The CDR3 has 15 residues. Here the CDR3 DNA reads TGTGCCAGCCGAGCCCTAGCGGGGGGCGGGTATGAGCAGTTCTTC. Protein product: CASRALAGGGYEQFF. Together with reference TRBV9 and TRBJ2-1, the CDR3 gives the full variable domain: DSGVTQTPKHLITATGQRVTLRCSPRSGDLSVYWYQQSLDQGLQFLIQYYNGEERAKGNILERFSAQQFPDLHSELNLSSLELGDSALYFCASRALAGGGYEQFFGPGTRLTVL.

This chain joins TRBV11-2 and TRBJ2-1, with D possibly TRBD1 on 6 matching bases. Germline V gene data show CDR1 as SGHAT and CDR2 as FQNNGV. The CDR3 is made up of 16 amino acids. The germline V and J ends were trimmed by 5 bases and 4 bases, with 18 bases remaining between them. CDR3: CASSVEIKDRYNEQFF. The CDR3 DNA reads TGTGCCAGCAGCGTCGAGATAAAGGACAGATACAATGAGCAGTTCTTC. Full variable domain (remainder filled in from reference TRBV11-2 and TRBJ2-1): EAGVAQSPRYKIIEKRQSVAFWCNPISGHATLYWYQQILGQGPKLLIQFQNNGVVDDSQLPKDRFSAERLKGVDSTLKIQPAKLEDSAVYLCASSVEIKDRYNEQFFGPGTRLTVL.

The V and J genes are TRBV4-3 and TRBJ2-3; 9 positions match TRBD2. CDR3 length: 14 amino acids. Germline-derived CDR1 and CDR2 are LGHNA and YSLEER. J gave up 7 bases and V 1 base, and 3 bases lay outside the gene matches. CDR3 loop: CASSQGAGGYTQYF. The CDR3 region has the DNA TGCGCCAGCAGCCAAGGGGCGGGGGGGTATACGCAGTATTTT.

The V and J genes are TRBV3-1 and TRBJ1-2; D gene ambiguous. Per germline, CDR1 LGHDT and CDR2 YNNKEL (reference sequence). V was cut by 3 bases and J by 8 bases, with 10 bases left in between. CDR3 length: 12 residues. CDR3: CASSHPTVGYTF. The CDR3 nucleotides read TGTGCCAGCAGCCATCCCACTGTCGGCTACACCTTC.

V is TRBV29-1 and J is TRBJ1-1; D gene ambiguous. V was clipped by 3 bases and J by 1 base, with 6 bases between them. Germline V lookup: CDR1 SQVTM, CDR2 ANQGSEA. The CDR3 runs to 12 residues. CDR3 residues: CSVDRTNTEAFF. In DNA form, the CDR3 reads TGCAGCGTTGATCGGACGAACACTGAAGCTTTCTTT.

The chain has TRBV29-1 and TRBJ2-1, with 10 bases identical to TRBD1. After removal of 8 bases from V and 7 bases from J, the junction contained 5 bases not matched to a gene. The CDR3 extends over 12 amino acids. Germline V CDR1 and CDR2: SQVTM, ANQGSEA. CDR3 DNA: TGCAGCCCCGGGACAGGGGTGAATGAGCAGTTCTTC. This gives the protein CSPGTGVNEQFF.

The chain has TRBV27 and TRBJ1-1; D not certain. Trimming pared 5 bases from V and 1 base from J, leaving 11 bases between. Germline V gives CDR1 MNHEY, CDR2 SMNVEV (reference sequence). The CDR3 contains 14 residues. The CDR3 nucleotides read TGTGCCAGCAGTGCGGGAGCCTCGAACACTGAAGCTTTCTTT. It codes for CASSAGASNTEAFF.

This clonotype was found a few times. CDR3 coding DNA: TGCAGTGCTAGAGGCCAGGGGGGATCAGATACGCAGTATTTT. Amino acid sequence: CSARGQGGSDTQYF. This chain joins TRBV20-1 and TRBJ2-3, with D maybe TRBD1 (7 bases). The germline CDR1 and CDR2 sequences are DFQATT and SNEGSKA (reference sequence). The V end was cut by 1 base, the J end by 4 bases, with 12 bases between. The CDR3 extends over 14 amino acids.

This clonotype was seen only a few times. The chain employs TRBV2 and TRBJ1-4, with D unresolved. CDR1 is SNHLY, CDR2 FYNNEI, per germline. This CDR3 contains 13 residues. V was cut by 7 bases and J by 0 bases, with 6 bases left in between. This chain's CDR3 is CASNPPTNEKLFF. The DNA for the CDR3 is TGTGCCAGCAATCCACCAACTAATGAAAAACTGTTTTTT.

The table lists this clonotype with a few counts. The chain carries TRBV12-3 or TRBV12-4 and TRBJ1-5; no reliable D call. There are 15 residues in the CDR3. V lost 8 bases and J lost 0, with 14 bases in between. CDR3: CASALGEYSNQPQHF. The CDR3 nucleotides read TGTGCCAGCGCCCTGGGAGAATATAGCAATCAGCCCCAGCATTTT.

The chain combines TRBV29-1 with TRBJ2-1; D is possibly TRBD1 (5 bases). Germline V CDR1 and CDR2: SQVTM, ANQGSEA. The CDR3 loop spans 14 amino acids. The V gene lost 4 bases and the J gene lost 2 bases, with 12 bases spanning the gap. This chain's CDR3 is CSVVTDVTYNEQFF. Here the CDR3 DNA reads TGCAGCGTTGTGACAGATGTTACCTACAATGAGCAGTTCTTC.

The chain is built from TRBV20-1 and TRBJ1-5; 9 bases are a match to TRBD1. Trimming cost V 6 bases and J 7 bases; bases outside gene matches: 7. Germline V lookup: CDR1 DFQATT, CDR2 SNEGSKA (reference sequence). This CDR3 region has 13 residues. CDR3 sequence (DNA): TGCAGTGCCAACAGGGGGCTAGGGCAGCCCCAGCATTTT. It translates to CSANRGLGQPQHF.

The V gene is TRBV29-1, the J gene TRBJ2-3, with 7 positions matching TRBD1. V was clipped by 6 bases and J by 6 bases; unmatched bases: 15. Germline CDR1 is SQVTM and CDR2 is ANQGSEA. The CDR3 sequence is 15 residues long. The CDR3 DNA is TGCAGCGTCGTAGATCCAGGGGGTTACAGCGATACGCAGTATTTT. It specifies CSVVDPGGYSDTQYF.

The J gene is TRBJ2-3, the V gene TRBV4-3; 7 nucleotides match TRBD2. The CDR3 has 21 amino acids. Germline lookup yields CDR1 LGHNA and CDR2 YSLEER. The V gene end was trimmed by 1 base and the J gene end by 0 bases; junction bases not matched to a gene: 19. CDR3 sequence (DNA): TGCGCCAGCAGCCAAGGTATCAGGAAGGAGTCTGCGGGGGAGAGCACAGATACGCAGTATTTT. This encodes CASSQGIRKESAGESTDTQYF.

This clonotype was seen a handful of times. Its ends do not fully match the called genes, so a read error is possible. The chain links TRBV5-1 to TRBJ2-3; TRBD2 matches at 7 bases. CDR3 length: 15 amino acids. The germline V gene has CDR1 SGHRS and CDR2 YFSETQ. Written as DNA, the CDR3 is TGTGCCAGCAGTTCATCTAGCGGAAGCACAGATACGCAGTATTTT. Translated: CASSSSSGSTDTQYF.

The chain employs TRBV20-1 and TRBJ1-6; perhaps TRBD1 as D (5 bases). The germline V gene encodes CDR1 DFQATT and CDR2 SNEGSKA (reference sequence). CDR3 length: 14 amino acids. The V end lost 0 bases, the J end lost 9 bases, and 12 bases lay between the germline ends. DNA for the CDR3: TGCAGTGCTAGAGACCCGGGGGGAAGTTCACCCCTCCACTTT. It codes for CSARDPGGSSPLHF.

This clonotype came up a few times. V and J are TRBV28 and TRBJ2-5; D possibly corresponds to TRBD1 (6 bases). The CDR3 covers 15 residues. The V end lost 3 bases, the J end lost 1 base, and 12 bases lay between the germline ends. Per germline, CDR1 MDHEN and CDR2 SYDVKM. The CDR3 bases are TGTGCCAGCAGTTTTCAGGGGTCGATCCAAGAGACCCAGTACTTC. It codes for CASSFQGSIQETQYF.

The V gene is TRBV3-1, the J gene TRBJ2-6; a possible D gene is TRBD1 (5 bases). This CDR3 region has 16 residues. The V gene lost 2 bases and the J gene lost 2 bases, with 10 bases spanning the gap. The germline V gene has CDR1 LGHDT and CDR2 YNNKEL (reference sequence). This chain's CDR3 is CASSQPKGAGANVLTF. In DNA form, the CDR3 reads TGTGCCAGCAGCCAACCGAAAGGGGCTGGGGCCAACGTCCTGACTTTC.

This clonotype has just one count. J is TRBJ1-6 and V is TRBV20-1; tentative D call: TRBD1 (5 bases). This CDR3 is 12 amino acids long. The V gene lost 2 bases and the J gene lost 10 bases, with 9 bases spanning the gap. The germline V gene encodes CDR1 DFQATT and CDR2 SNEGSKA (reference sequence). The DNA of the CDR3 is TGCAGTGCTAGACCCCCAGGGTCACCCCTCCACTTT. Amino acids: CSARPPGSPLHF.

V gene TRBV6-5 combines with J gene TRBJ2-2, with 9 bases fitting TRBD1. The J segment lost 6 bases and the V segment lost 6 bases, leaving 5 bases of the junction unmatched. Germline CDR1 MNHEY, CDR2 SVGAGI. This CDR3 is 14 amino acids long. The CDR3, as DNA: TGTGCCAGCAGGAACAGGGGGCCGGCCGGGGAGCTGTTTTTT. This translates into CASRNRGPAGELFF.

This clonotype was recorded once. This chain links TRBV20-1 with TRBJ1-2; D is undetermined. V lost 3 bases and J lost 4, with 9 bases in between. This CDR3 has 12 residues. Germline loops: CDR1 DFQATT, CDR2 SNEGSKA (reference sequence). DNA for the CDR3: TGCAGTGCTAGCCAGCGCGTCTATGGCTACACCTTC. The encoded protein is CSASQRVYGYTF.

Only a few counts were recorded for this clonotype. V usage is TRBV7-2 and J usage is TRBJ2-7; D unclear. Deletions cut 8 bases from V and 6 bases from J, with 11 bases between. This CDR3 contains 11 residues. The V gene's germline CDR1 is SGHTA and CDR2 FQGNSA. The CDR3 protein is CASGVRVEQYF. CDR3 in DNA: TGTGCCAGCGGGGTTAGGGTCGAGCAGTACTTC.

This chain links TRBV2 with TRBJ1-5; D might be TRBD1 (5 bases). Germline V lookup: CDR1 SNHLY, CDR2 FYNNEI. The germline V and J ends were trimmed by 11 bases and 3 bases, with 14 bases remaining between them. The length of the CDR3 is 13 residues. This CDR3 reads CAGGQGPNQPQHF. In nucleotides, the CDR3 is TGTGCCGGCGGGCAGGGCCCCAATCAGCCCCAGCATTTT.

The chain has TRBV6-2 or TRBV6-3 and TRBJ2-7, with 8 bases lining up with TRBD2. J lost 0 bases, V lost 7 bases, and 5 bases had no gene match. Germline CDR1 reads MNHEY; CDR2 reads SVGEGT. This CDR3 comprises 14 residues. The CDR3 loop reads CASTQAGASYEQYF. Here the CDR3 DNA reads TGTGCCAGCACCCAAGCGGGGGCCTCCTACGAGCAGTACTTC.

A few counts support this clonotype. The rearrangement links TRBV25-1 to TRBJ2-1; D not certain. V lost 3 bases and J lost 4, with 13 bases in between. The CDR3 is 15 residues long. Germline V CDR1 and CDR2: MGHDK, SYGVNS. The CDR3 nucleotides are TGTGCCAGCAGTGAGTACCACACCGGGTACAATGAGCAGTTCTTC. Protein: CASSEYHTGYNEQFF.